The 8 T cell receptor beta chains below come from one sample, sequenced in a study of control samples from healthy donors and cancer patients. Profiled with immunoSEQ multiplex PCR; TCRdb holds only in-frame clones, not every one. Of fewer than 85,000 clones in the sample, approximately 92% were seen once. The sample was blood. The receptors here all came from a woman aged 60-75 years in good health.

Regarding this clone: Within the sample, other DNA sequences also encode this same CDR3. The chain carries TRBV5-1 and TRBJ1-1, with D possibly TRBD1 on 5 matching bases. CDR3 length equals 13 residues. V lost 2 bases and J 1 base, leaving 6 bases between the germline ends. Germline loops: CDR1 SGHRS, CDR2 YFSETQ. The CDR3 nucleotides read TGCGCCAGCAGCTTCACAGGGAACACTGAAGCTTTCTTT. Protein sequence: CASSFTGNTEAFF.

The chain couples TRBV28 to TRBJ1-2; TRBD1 matches 7 bases. V gave up 2 bases and J gave up 8 bases; unmatched junction bases: 14. This CDR3 has 16 residues. Germline loops: CDR1 MDHEN, CDR2 SYDVKM. In DNA, the CDR3 is TGTGCCAGCAGTTTAAAGACTTCAGGAGGGGGCGAGGGCTACACCTTC. Its protein product is CASSLKTSGGGEGYTF.

The J gene is TRBJ1-3, the V gene TRBV15; 8 bases are a match to TRBD1. Looked up from germline, CDR1 is LNHNV and CDR2 is YYDKDF (reference sequence). V shed 0 bases, J shed 4 bases, and the junction held 2 bases outside the gene matches. The CDR3 is 15 amino acids. The chain's CDR3 is CATSREQGGGNTIYF. For the CDR3, the DNA is TGTGCCACCAGCAGAGAACAGGGGGGAGGAAACACCATATATTTT.

The gene calls are TRBV11-2 and TRBJ1-2; possible D gene TRBD1, 5 bases. The CDR3 is made up of 15 amino acids. Trimming removed 0 bases at V and 0 bases at J, with 8 bases between. Germline values: CDR1 SGHAT, CDR2 FQNNGV. Here the CDR3 reads CASSLDPGSNYGYTF. The DNA for the CDR3 is TGTGCCAGCAGCTTAGATCCAGGGTCTAACTATGGCTACACCTTC.

There are a few counts of this clone. The chain links TRBV3-1 (or the pseudogene TRBV3-2) to TRBJ2-3, with D perhaps given as TRBD1 or TRBD2 (5 bases each). Germline assignment: CDR1 LGHDT and CDR2 YNNKEL (reference sequence). This CDR3 is built from 11 residues. Deletions cut 6 bases from V and 4 bases from J, with 5 bases between. In DNA, the CDR3 is TGTGCCAGCAGGGGGGCAGATACGCAGTATTTT. This codes for CASRGADTQYF.

V is TRBV4-1 and J is TRBJ2-3; TRBD2 might be the D (6 bases). Germline loops: CDR1 MGHRA, CDR2 YSYEKL. This CDR3 is 16 amino acids long. Trimming pared 2 bases from V and 0 bases from J, leaving 12 bases between. CDR3 DNA sequence: TGCGCCAGCAGCCAACCCGCTGCGGGAAGCACAGATACGCAGTATTTT. Its protein is CASSQPAAGSTDTQYF.

The count of this clone is one. In DNA form, the CDR3 reads TGTGCCAGCTCACCACAATCTAGAGGGGGTTACAATGAGCAGTTCTTC. Protein product: CASSPQSRGGYNEQFF. The gene calls are TRBV18 and TRBJ2-1; possibly TRBD1 for D (6 bases). The CDR3 totals 16 residues. Germline lookup yields CDR1 KGHSH and CDR2 LQKENI. The germline V and J ends were trimmed by 1 base and 4 bases, with 14 bases remaining between them.

The chain carries TRBV6-1 and TRBJ2-6, with D unclear. This CDR3 has 14 amino acids. V lost 3 bases and J 2 bases, leaving 5 bases between the germline ends. The V gene's germline CDR1 is MNHNS and CDR2 SASEGT. This CDR3 reads CASSEAAGANVLTF. The CDR3 DNA is TGTGCCAGCAGTGAGGCTGCTGGGGCCAACGTCCTGACTTTC.